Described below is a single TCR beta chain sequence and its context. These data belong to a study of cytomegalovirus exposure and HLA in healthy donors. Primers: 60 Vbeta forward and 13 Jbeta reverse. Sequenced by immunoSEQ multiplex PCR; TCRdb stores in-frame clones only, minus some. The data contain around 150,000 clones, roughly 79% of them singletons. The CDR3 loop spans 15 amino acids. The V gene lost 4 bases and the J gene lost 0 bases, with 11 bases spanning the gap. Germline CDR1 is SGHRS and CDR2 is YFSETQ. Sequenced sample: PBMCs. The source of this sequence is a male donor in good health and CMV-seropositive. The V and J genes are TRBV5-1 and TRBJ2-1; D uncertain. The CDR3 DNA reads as TGCGCCAGCAGCCCCTTGAGAAACTCCTACAATGAGCAGTTCTTC. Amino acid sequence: CASSPLRNSYNEQFF.